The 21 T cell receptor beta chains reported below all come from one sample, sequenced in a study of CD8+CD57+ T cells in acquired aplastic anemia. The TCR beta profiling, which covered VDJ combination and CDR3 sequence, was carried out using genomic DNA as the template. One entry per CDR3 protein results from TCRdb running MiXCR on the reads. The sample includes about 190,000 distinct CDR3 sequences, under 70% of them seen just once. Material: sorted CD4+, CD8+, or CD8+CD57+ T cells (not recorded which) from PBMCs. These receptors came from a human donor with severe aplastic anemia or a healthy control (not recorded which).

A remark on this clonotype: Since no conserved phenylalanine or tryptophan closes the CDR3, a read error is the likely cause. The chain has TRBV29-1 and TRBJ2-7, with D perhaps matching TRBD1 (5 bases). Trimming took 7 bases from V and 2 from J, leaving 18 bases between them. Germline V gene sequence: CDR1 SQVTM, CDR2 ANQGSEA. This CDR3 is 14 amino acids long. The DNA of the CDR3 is TGCAGCGCAGAAACCGGGTCCAGGGCCTACGAGCAGTACCTC. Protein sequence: CSAETGSRAYEQYL.

CDR3 nucleotides: TGCGCCAGCAGCCGACGGGATACTAGCACAGATACGCAGTATTTT. Amino acids: CASSRRDTSTDTQYF. The J gene is TRBJ2-3, the V gene TRBV4-1, with D possibly TRBD2 on 5 matching bases. Germline loops: CDR1 MGHRA, CDR2 YSYEKL. This CDR3 region has 15 residues. Trimming left V 4 bases short and J 0 bases short, with 11 bases between.

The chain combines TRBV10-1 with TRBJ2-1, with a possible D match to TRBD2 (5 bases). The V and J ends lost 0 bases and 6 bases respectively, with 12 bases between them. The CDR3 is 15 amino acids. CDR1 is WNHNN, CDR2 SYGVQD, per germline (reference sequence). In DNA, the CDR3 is TGCGCCAGCAGTGAGTCTAGTTTAGCGAGCAATGAGCAGTTCTTC. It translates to CASSESSLASNEQFF.

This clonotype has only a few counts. The CDR3 nucleotides are TGTGCCAGCAGCGCCGGGGATACGCAGTATTTT. Translation: CASSAGDTQYF. The chain recombines TRBV6-5 with TRBJ2-3; D not certain. Trimming pared 6 bases from V and 6 bases from J, leaving 7 bases between. Germline V CDR1 and CDR2: MNHEY, SVGAGI. The CDR3 runs to 11 residues.

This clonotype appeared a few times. CDR3 nucleotide sequence: TGTGCCAGCAGTGAGTGGGCCCCGCATAGCAATCAGCCCCAGCATTTT. Translation: CASSEWAPHSNQPQHF. The chain employs TRBV6-1 and TRBJ1-5; D gene unclear. Germline CDR1 reads MNHNS; CDR2 reads SASEGT. Trimming left V 3 bases short and J 0 bases short, with 12 bases between. The CDR3 is 16 amino acids.

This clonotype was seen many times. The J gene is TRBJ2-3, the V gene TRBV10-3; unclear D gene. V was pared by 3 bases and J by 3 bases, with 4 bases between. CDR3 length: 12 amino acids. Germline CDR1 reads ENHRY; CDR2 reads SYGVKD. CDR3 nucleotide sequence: TGTGCCATCAGTGACCAAACAGATACGCAGTATTTT. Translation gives CAISDQTDTQYF.

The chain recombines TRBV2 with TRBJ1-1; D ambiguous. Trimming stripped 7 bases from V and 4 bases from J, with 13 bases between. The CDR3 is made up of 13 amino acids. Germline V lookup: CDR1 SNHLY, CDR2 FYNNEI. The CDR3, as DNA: TGTGCCAGCAAGAGGTGGGCCCTCACTGAAGCTTTCTTT. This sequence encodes CASKRWALTEAFF.

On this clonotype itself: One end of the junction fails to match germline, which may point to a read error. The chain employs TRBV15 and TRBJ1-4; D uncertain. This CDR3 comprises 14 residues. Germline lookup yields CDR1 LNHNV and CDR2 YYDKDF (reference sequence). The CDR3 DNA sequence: TGTGCCACCAGCAGAGGACACGCTAATGAAAAGCTGTTTTTT. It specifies CATSRGHANEKLFF.

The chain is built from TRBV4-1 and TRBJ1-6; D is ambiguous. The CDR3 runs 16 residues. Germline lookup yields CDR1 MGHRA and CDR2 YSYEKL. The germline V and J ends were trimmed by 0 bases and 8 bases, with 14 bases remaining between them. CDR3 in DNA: TGCGCCAGCAGCCAAGATCCGGACCGCTCGTATTCACCCCTCCACTTT. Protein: CASSQDPDRSYSPLHF.

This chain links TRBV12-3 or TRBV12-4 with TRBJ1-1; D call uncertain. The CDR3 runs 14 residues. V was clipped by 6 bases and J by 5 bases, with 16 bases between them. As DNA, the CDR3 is TGTGCCAGCAGCGATTCCTCGGGGTGGACTGAAGCTTTCTTT. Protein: CASSDSSGWTEAFF.

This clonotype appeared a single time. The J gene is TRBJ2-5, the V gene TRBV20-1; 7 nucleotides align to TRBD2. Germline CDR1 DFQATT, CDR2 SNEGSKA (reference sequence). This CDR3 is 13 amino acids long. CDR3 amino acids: CSSLPSGDETQYF. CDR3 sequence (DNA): TGCAGCTCGCTACCCAGCGGGGACGAGACCCAGTACTTC.

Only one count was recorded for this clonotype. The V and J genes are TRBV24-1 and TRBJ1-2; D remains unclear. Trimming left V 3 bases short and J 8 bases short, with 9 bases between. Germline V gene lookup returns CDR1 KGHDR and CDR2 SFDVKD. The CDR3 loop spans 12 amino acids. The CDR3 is CATSDGVGGYTF. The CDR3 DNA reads TGTGCCACCAGTGATGGGGTAGGCGGCTACACCTTC.

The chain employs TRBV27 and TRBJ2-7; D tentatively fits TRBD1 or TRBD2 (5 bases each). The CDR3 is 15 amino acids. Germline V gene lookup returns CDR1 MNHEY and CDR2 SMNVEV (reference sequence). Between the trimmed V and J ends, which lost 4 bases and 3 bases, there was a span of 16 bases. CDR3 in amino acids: CASSYRRGDLYEQYF. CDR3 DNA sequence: TGTGCCAGCAGTTATCGGCGAGGGGATCTCTACGAGCAGTACTTC.

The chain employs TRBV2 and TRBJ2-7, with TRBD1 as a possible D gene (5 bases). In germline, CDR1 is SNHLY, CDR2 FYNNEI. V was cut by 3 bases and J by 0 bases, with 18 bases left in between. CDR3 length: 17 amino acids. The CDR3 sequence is CASSEGQVLSSSYEQYF. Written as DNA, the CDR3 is TGTGCCAGCAGTGAGGGGCAAGTCCTATCAAGCTCCTACGAGCAGTACTTC.

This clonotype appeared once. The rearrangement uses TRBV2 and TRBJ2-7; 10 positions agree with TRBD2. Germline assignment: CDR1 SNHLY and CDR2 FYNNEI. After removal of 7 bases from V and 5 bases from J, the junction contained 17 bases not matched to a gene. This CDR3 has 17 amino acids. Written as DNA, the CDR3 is TGTGCCAGCAAAAGTGGGGTCTTTGGACTAGCGGCTAACGAGCAGTACTTC. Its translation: CASKSGVFGLAANEQYF.

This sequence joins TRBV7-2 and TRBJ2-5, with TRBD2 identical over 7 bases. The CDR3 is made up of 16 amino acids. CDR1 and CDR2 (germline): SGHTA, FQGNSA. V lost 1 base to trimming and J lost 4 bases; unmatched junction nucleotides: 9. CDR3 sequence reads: CASSLGDWGGAETQYF. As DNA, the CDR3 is TGTGCCAGCAGCTTAGGGGACTGGGGAGGGGCAGAGACCCAGTACTTC.

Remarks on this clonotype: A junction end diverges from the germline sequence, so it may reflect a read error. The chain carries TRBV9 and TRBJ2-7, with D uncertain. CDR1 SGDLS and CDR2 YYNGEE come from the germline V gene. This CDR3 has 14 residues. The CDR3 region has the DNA TGTGCCAGCAGCGTAGAGGGTGGCCCCCACGAGCAGTGCTTC. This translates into CASSVEGGPHEQCF.

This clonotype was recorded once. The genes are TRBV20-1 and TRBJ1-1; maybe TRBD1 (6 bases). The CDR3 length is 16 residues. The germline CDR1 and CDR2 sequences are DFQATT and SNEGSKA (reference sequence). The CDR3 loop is CSGKGGQLFVNTEAFF. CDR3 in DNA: TGCAGCGGAAAGGGAGGACAGCTCTTCGTGAACACTGAAGCTTTCTTT.

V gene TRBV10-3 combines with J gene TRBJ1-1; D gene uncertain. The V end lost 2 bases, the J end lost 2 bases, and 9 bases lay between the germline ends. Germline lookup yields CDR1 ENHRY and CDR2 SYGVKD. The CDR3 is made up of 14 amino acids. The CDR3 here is CAISEDPENTEAFF. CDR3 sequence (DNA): TGTGCCATCAGTGAGGACCCGGAAAACACTGAAGCTTTCTTT.

CDR3 amino acids: CATSTGGGDTGELFF. CDR3 nucleotides: TGTGCCACCTCAACCGGAGGAGGGGACACCGGGGAGCTGTTTTTT. This chain links TRBV7-9 with TRBJ2-2; tentative D call: TRBD2 (6 bases). V lost 10 bases and J 3 bases, leaving 18 bases between the germline ends. Per the germline V gene, CDR1 is SEHNR and CDR2 is FQNEAQ (reference sequence). This CDR3 has 15 amino acids. Full variable domain (missing parts from reference TRBV7-9 and TRBJ2-2): DTGVSQNPRHKITKRGQNVTFRCDPISEHNRLYWYRQTLGQGPEFLTYFQNEAQLEKSRLLSDRFSAERPKGSFSTLEIQRTEQGDSAMYLCATSTGGGDTGELFFGEGSRLTVL.

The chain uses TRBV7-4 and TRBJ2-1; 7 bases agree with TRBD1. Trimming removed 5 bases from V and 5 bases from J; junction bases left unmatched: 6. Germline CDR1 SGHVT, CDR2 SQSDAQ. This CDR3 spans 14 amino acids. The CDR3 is CASSHLGQNNEQFF. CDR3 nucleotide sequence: TGTGCCAGCAGCCATTTGGGACAGAACAATGAGCAGTTCTTC.